A single sample gave rise to the 24 T cell receptor beta chains below, sequenced in a study of T cell responses to AZD1222 COVID-19 vaccine. TCRdb keeps only in-frame clones here, not all; method: immunoSEQ multiplex PCR. This repertoire shows 77,000 or so clones, 85% to 95% found once; its top ten account for approximately 30%. This specimen consisted of peripheral blood, obtained 28 days after the second AZD1222 dose. The source of these receptors is an adult who received the AZD1222 COVID-19 vaccine.

The V and J genes are TRBV11-2 and TRBJ2-1, with 9 bases matching TRBD2. Germline assignment: CDR1 SGHAT and CDR2 FQNNGV. The CDR3 loop spans 18 amino acids. V shed 1 base, J shed 7 bases, and the junction held 14 bases outside the gene matches. CDR3 region: CASSLVGDPLAGMNEQFF. CDR3 coding DNA: TGTGCCAGCAGCTTAGTAGGGGACCCCCTAGCGGGAATGAATGAGCAGTTCTTC. Looking up the rest from reference TRBV11-2 and TRBJ2-1 gives the full variable domain: EAGVAQSPRYKIIEKRQSVAFWCNPISGHATLYWYQQILGQGPKLLIQFQNNGVVDDSQLPKDRFSAERLKGVDSTLKIQPAKLEDSAVYLCASSLVGDPLAGMNEQFFGPGTRLTVL.

The chain employs TRBV6-2 or TRBV6-3 and TRBJ1-3; 9 bases align to TRBD1. The junction had 2 bases not matched to a gene; V was cut back by 6 bases and J by 2 bases. CDR1 and CDR2 (germline): MNHEY, SVGEGT. The CDR3 length is 14 residues. CDR3 amino acids: CASSRDRAGNTIYF. CDR3 coding DNA: TGTGCCAGCAGCCGGGACAGGGCTGGAAACACCATATATTTT.

This chain uses TRBV5-1 with TRBJ2-3, with 8 bases fitting TRBD2. The trim removed 1 base at V and 2 bases at J, leaving 9 bases unmatched. Per germline, CDR1 SGHRS and CDR2 YFSETQ. The CDR3 sequence is 17 residues long. In nucleotides, the CDR3 is TGCGCCAGCAGCTTGATGGTTGGGCGGGGGGCCACAGATACGCAGTATTTT. Its protein is CASSLMVGRGATDTQYF.

The chain joins TRBV9 to TRBJ2-7; 11 bases fit TRBD2. This CDR3 comprises 16 residues. The V gene end was trimmed by 3 bases and the J gene end by 4 bases; junction bases not matched to a gene: 9. Per germline, CDR1 SGDLS and CDR2 YYNGEE. In nucleotides, the CDR3 is TGTGCCAGCAGCGCACTCCCACTAGCGGGAGAGTACGAGCAGTACTTC. It is translated as CASSALPLAGEYEQYF.

The J gene is TRBJ2-7, the V gene TRBV9; D is perhaps TRBD1 (5 bases). V lost 0 bases to trimming and J lost 2 bases, with 15 bases between them. CDR1 is SGDLS and CDR2 is YYNGEE in the germline V gene. The CDR3 has 16 residues. In DNA form, the CDR3 reads TGTGCCAGCAGCGTAGGTCCAGGGATGACTGCCTACGAGCAGTACTTC. It specifies CASSVGPGMTAYEQYF.

The V call is TRBV7-9, the J call TRBJ1-6; 7 bases fit TRBD1. This CDR3 is built from 15 residues. Germline assignment: CDR1 SEHNR and CDR2 FQNEAQ (reference sequence). The ends lost 4 bases at V and 6 bases at J; junction bases unmatched: 6. CDR3 residues: CASSSEGARNSPLHF. The CDR3 nucleotides are TGTGCCAGCAGCTCGGAGGGGGCGCGTAATTCACCCCTCCACTTT.

V and J are TRBV14 and TRBJ2-7; 7 bases are a match to TRBD2. Germline-derived CDR1 and CDR2 are SGHDN and FVKESK. The CDR3 runs to 15 residues. Unmatched junction bases numbered 8, after V lost 1 base and J lost 5 bases. CDR3 sequence reads: CASSQATWGGHEQYF. Written as DNA, the CDR3 is TGTGCCAGCAGCCAAGCCACTTGGGGAGGGCACGAGCAGTACTTC.

The chain combines TRBV20-1 with TRBJ2-5; D is possibly TRBD2 (5 bases). The CDR3 loop spans 11 amino acids. Trimming pared 7 bases from V and 3 bases from J, leaving 9 bases between. Germline V gene lookup returns CDR1 DFQATT and CDR2 SNEGSKA (reference sequence). CDR3 bases: TGCAGTGTTACTAGAGAAGAGACCCAGTACTTC. It codes for CSVTREETQYF.

CDR3 in DNA: TGTGCCAGCAGTTTATCCCCAGCCTACGAGCAGTACTTC. Amino acid sequence: CASSLSPAYEQYF. This chain connects TRBV28 to TRBJ2-7; D gene ambiguous. The CDR3 runs to 13 residues. V shed 1 base and J shed 2 bases, with 6 bases lying between them. The V gene's germline CDR1 is MDHEN and CDR2 SYDVKM.

In nucleotides, the CDR3 is TGTGCCAGCAGTGCCAGGGGGATGAACACTGAAGCTTTCTTT. Protein product: CASSARGMNTEAFF. The V call is TRBV25-1, the J call TRBJ1-1, with TRBD1 matching over 7 bases. From germline, CDR1 is MGHDK and CDR2 SYGVNS. The CDR3 is made up of 14 amino acids. The trim removed 4 bases at V and 0 bases at J, leaving 2 bases unmatched.

CDR3 nucleotides: TGTGCCAGCAGTTTTGGGGGTGCGAGCTCCTACAATGAGCAGTTCTTC. Amino acids: CASSFGGASSYNEQFF. The rearrangement links TRBV28 to TRBJ2-1, with D perhaps matching TRBD1 or TRBD2 (5 bases each). Germline V gene data show CDR1 as MDHEN and CDR2 as SYDVKM. The CDR3 is made up of 16 amino acids. Deletions cut 3 bases from V and 0 bases from J, with 12 bases between.

This clone was seen once. V and J are TRBV2 and TRBJ1-2, with D perhaps TRBD1 (5 bases). The V and J ends lost 4 bases and 8 bases respectively, with 14 bases between them. Germline-derived CDR1 and CDR2 are SNHLY and FYNNEI. The CDR3 length is 13 residues. The CDR3 spells CASSASGREGYTF. CDR3 DNA: TGTGCCAGCAGTGCGTCAGGGAGGGAAGGCTACACCTTC.

The chain uses TRBV7-9 and TRBJ2-1; D unclear. Germline V gene lookup returns CDR1 SEHNR and CDR2 FQNEAQ (reference sequence). The CDR3 extends over 12 amino acids. Trimming pared 5 bases from V and 8 bases from J, leaving 10 bases between. The CDR3 is CASSPSMDEQFF. CDR3 DNA sequence: TGTGCCAGCAGCCCAAGTATGGATGAGCAGTTCTTC.

The rearrangement uses TRBV30 and TRBJ2-3; 13 nucleotides match TRBD2. CDR3 length: 16 amino acids. Trimming cost V 2 bases and J 1 base; bases outside gene matches: 3. Per the germline V gene, CDR1 is GTSNPN and CDR2 is SVGIG (reference sequence). The CDR3 is CAWSPGLAGGTDTQYF. CDR3 sequence (DNA): TGTGCCTGGAGTCCCGGACTAGCGGGAGGCACAGATACGCAGTATTTT.

The chain links TRBV4-2 to TRBJ1-4; tentative D call: TRBD1 (6 bases). Germline V gives CDR1 LGHNA, CDR2 YNFKEQ. This CDR3 is 14 amino acids long. V lost 1 base and J lost 6, with 9 bases in between. The CDR3 region has the DNA TGTGCCAGCAGCCAAGCCGGGGGCGATGAAAAACTGTTTTTT. Its translation is CASSQAGGDEKLFF.

This clone was picked up a small number of times. The chain is built from TRBV29-1 and TRBJ1-2; 10 nucleotides match TRBD1. This CDR3 has 14 amino acids. Germline V CDR1 and CDR2: SQVTM, ANQGSEA. J gave up 5 bases and V 1 base, and 4 bases lay outside the gene matches. CDR3 bases: TGCAGCGTTGAAGGACAGGGGGCACGGTATGGCTACACCTTC. Translating gives CSVEGQGARYGYTF.

J is TRBJ2-2 and V is TRBV5-5; D not resolved. CDR1 and CDR2 (germline): SGHKS, YYEKEE (reference sequence). V was shortened by 0 bases and J by 0 bases, with 3 bases between the two germline ends. The CDR3 is 14 residues long. CDR3 protein: CASSLASNTGELFF. CDR3 nucleotide sequence: TGTGCCAGCAGCTTGGCATCGAACACCGGGGAGCTGTTTTTT.

This chain uses TRBV6-2 or TRBV6-3 with TRBJ2-7; a possible D gene is TRBD1 (6 bases). This CDR3 has 14 amino acids. Germline CDR1 and CDR2: MNHEY and SVGEGT. V lost 5 bases and J lost 0, with 11 bases in between. The CDR3 DNA sequence: TGTGCCAGCAGTGGGACATTTAGCTCCTACGAGCAGTACTTC. It encodes CASSGTFSSYEQYF.

This clone appeared once. The rearrangement links TRBV28 to TRBJ2-2; 7 positions match TRBD2. Trimming cost V 6 bases and J 3 bases; bases outside gene matches: 7. The CDR3 sequence is 15 residues long. The germline gives CDR1 MDHEN, CDR2 SYDVKM. The chain's CDR3 is CASRPGTIDTGELFF. In DNA, the CDR3 is TGTGCCAGCAGGCCCGGGACTATTGACACCGGGGAGCTGTTTTTT.

This clone was picked up a small number of times. V gene TRBV5-6 combines with J gene TRBJ1-4; D possibly corresponds to TRBD1 (6 bases). CDR1 is SGHDT and CDR2 is YYEEEE in the germline V gene. CDR3 size: 18 residues. The V end lost 4 bases, the J end lost 3 bases, and 22 bases lay between the germline ends. CDR3 DNA: TGTGCCAGCAGCCCAACCGGGTTGGGGGGCGCGTCTAATGAAAAACTGTTTTTT. It is translated as CASSPTGLGGASNEKLFF. The complete variable domain, with remaining parts taken from reference TRBV5-6 and TRBJ1-4, reads DAGVTQSPTHLIKTRGQQVTLRCSPKSGHDTVSWYQQALGQGPQFIFQYYEEEERQRGNFPDRFSGHQFPNYSSELNVNALLLGDSALYLCASSPTGLGGASNEKLFFGSGTQLSVL.

The rearrangement joins TRBV30 to TRBJ1-1; tentative D call: TRBD1 (5 bases). This CDR3 region has 12 residues. Germline CDR1 and CDR2: GTSNPN and SVGIG (reference sequence). Trimming took off 4 bases at V and 4 bases at J, with 10 bases between the two ends. CDR3 in DNA: TGTGCCTGGAACCCGGGACCCACTGAAGCTTTCTTT. This gives the protein CAWNPGPTEAFF.

This chain connects TRBV14 to TRBJ1-2, with D perhaps matching TRBD1 (6 bases). The V gene lost 2 bases and the J gene lost 4 bases, with 14 bases spanning the gap. This CDR3 comprises 15 residues. Germline V gene lookup returns CDR1 SGHDN and CDR2 FVKESK. The CDR3 sequence: CASSQNRVGGYGYTF. In DNA, the CDR3 is TGTGCCAGCAGCCAAAACAGGGTTGGAGGCTATGGCTACACCTTC.

This chain uses TRBV11-2 with TRBJ1-1; 7 bases fit TRBD1. Trimming took 6 bases from V and 1 from J; bases not matched to a gene: 8. The germline CDR1 and CDR2 sequences are SGHAT and FQNNGV. The CDR3 contains 15 residues. The CDR3 DNA follows: TGTGCCAGCAGGTCACACAGGGGCCGGAACACTGAAGCTTTCTTT. Protein: CASRSHRGRNTEAFF.

As to this clone: Different DNA sequences within this sample yield the same CDR3. The chain employs TRBV5-1 and TRBJ2-1; 7 bases match TRBD2. Losses at the gene ends were 0 bases for V and 2 bases for J; bases not matched to a gene: 2. The length of the CDR3 is 15 residues. Germline CDR1 is SGHRS and CDR2 is YFSETQ. The CDR3 DNA is TGCGCCAGCAGCTTGGCTGGGGGGGCCTACAATGAGCAGTTCTTC. This translates into CASSLAGGAYNEQFF.